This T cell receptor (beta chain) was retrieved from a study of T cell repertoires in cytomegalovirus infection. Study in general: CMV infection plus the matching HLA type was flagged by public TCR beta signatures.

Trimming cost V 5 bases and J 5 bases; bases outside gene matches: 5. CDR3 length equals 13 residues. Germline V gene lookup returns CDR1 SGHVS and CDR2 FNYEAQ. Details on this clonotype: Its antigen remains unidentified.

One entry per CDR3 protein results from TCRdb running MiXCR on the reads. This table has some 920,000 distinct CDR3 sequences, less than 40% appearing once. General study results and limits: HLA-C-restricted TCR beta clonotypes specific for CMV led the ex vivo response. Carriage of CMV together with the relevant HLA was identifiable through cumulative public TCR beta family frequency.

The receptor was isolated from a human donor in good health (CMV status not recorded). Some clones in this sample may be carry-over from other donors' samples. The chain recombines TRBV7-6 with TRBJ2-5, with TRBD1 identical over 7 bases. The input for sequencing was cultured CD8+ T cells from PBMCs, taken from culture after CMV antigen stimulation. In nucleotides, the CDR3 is TGTGCCAGCAGCCCGACAGGGTCTGAGACCCAGTACTTC. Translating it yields CASSPTGSETQYF.